A selection of T cell receptor beta chains follows, all from one sample in a study of T cells in tuberculosis. Produced via immunoSEQ multiplex PCR; TCRdb's table is partial and in-frame only. The table shows 35,000 to 55,000 clones, with about 94% occurring only once. The sample consisted of PBMCs. The receptors were gathered from a donor aged 10 to 29 with latent tuberculosis or without tuberculosis infection. Some clones in this sample may be carry-over from other donors' samples. CDR3s include the opening cysteine and the closing phenylalanine or tryptophan. A D gene is named only where the DNA matches it firmly. For some rows the clone size is stated as once, few or many, or as a class when expanded; others skip it.

d_call,v_call,clone_size,cdr3_length,j_call,cdr3_aa,cdr3_nt
TRBD1,TRBV5-1,.,13,TRBJ1-2,CASSVTGSSGYTF,TGCGCCAGCAGCGTGACAGGGTCTTCGGGCTACACCTTC
.,TRBV19,.,16,TRBJ1-1,CASSVSSQLAGTEAFF,TGTGCCAGTAGTGTCTCGTCTCAATTAGCCGGCACTGAAGCTTTCTTT
TRBD2,TRBV15,.,15,TRBJ2-7,CATSRDLAGGREQYF,TGTGCCACCAGCAGGGATTTAGCGGGAGGACGCGAGCAGTACTTC
TRBD1,TRBV15,once,15,TRBJ1-1,CATSRGVRGLTEAFF,TGTGCCACCAGCAGAGGGGTCAGGGGGCTCACTGAAGCTTTCTTT
.,TRBV19,.,19,TRBJ2-4,CASSIGRGGDSGLRNIQYF,TGTGCCAGTAGTATAGGTAGAGGTGGGGACTCCGGGTTAAGAAACATTCAGTACTTC
TRBD1,TRBV28,.,16,TRBJ2-1,CASSASLTGPNNEQFF,TGTGCCAGCAGCGCCTCTTTGACAGGGCCAAACAATGAGCAGTTCTTC
TRBD1,TRBV18,.,16,TRBJ2-1,CASSPSDRSSYNEQFF,TGTGCCAGCTCACCATCGGACAGGAGCTCCTACAATGAGCAGTTCTTC
.,TRBV19,.,14,TRBJ2-2,CASSYGTKFGELFF,TGTGCCAGTAGTTACGGGACAAAATTTGGCGAGCTGTTTTTT
.,TRBV5-1,.,15,TRBJ2-3,CASSFGGRGTDTQYF,TGCGCCAGCAGCTTTGGAGGGAGAGGCACAGATACGCAGTATTTT
.,TRBV6-5,.,13,TRBJ2-7,CASSYRQGREQYF,TGTGCCAGCAGTTACAGGCAGGGGAGAGAGCAGTACTTC
.,TRBV6-6,once,15,TRBJ2-7,CASSYGEGAPYEQYF,TGTGCCAGCAGTTACGGCGAGGGAGCTCCCTACGAGCAGTACTTC
.,TRBV11-2,.,14,TRBJ1-1,CASSFGRSIAEAFF,TGTGCCAGCAGCTTTGGTAGGAGTATCGCTGAAGCTTTCTTT
.,TRBV30,.,14,TRBJ1-1,CAWSRAGVDTEAFF,TGTGCCTGGAGTCGGGCAGGGGTTGACACTGAAGCTTTCTTT
.,TRBV9,.,15,TRBJ2-2,CASSVGTPNTGELFF,TGTGCCAGCAGCGTAGGAACTCCTAACACCGGGGAGCTGTTTTTT
.,TRBV27,.,15,TRBJ1-1,CASSLMGAGNTEAFF,TGTGCCAGCAGTTTAATGGGGGCAGGGAACACTGAAGCTTTCTTT
.,TRBV5-4,.,15,TRBJ2-2,CASSPAGGLTGELFF,TGTGCCAGCAGCCCGGCCGGGGGGCTCACCGGGGAGCTGTTTTTT
.,TRBV27,.,16,TRBJ1-1,CASSFYRSGVNTEAFF,TGTGCCAGCAGTTTTTACAGGTCGGGAGTGAACACTGAAGCTTTCTTT
TRBD2,TRBV6-5,.,14,TRBJ2-1,CASRPSGRANEQFF,TGTGCCAGCAGGCCGAGCGGGAGGGCAAATGAGCAGTTCTTC
.,TRBV28,.,13,TRBJ2-5,CASSLQERETQYF,TGTGCCAGCAGTTTACAGGAACGAGAGACCCAGTACTTC
TRBD1,TRBV7-2,.,15,TRBJ1-2,CASSLEGGRNYGYTF,TGTGCCAGCAGCTTAGAAGGGGGCCGTAACTATGGCTACACCTTC
TRBD2,TRBV27,.,18,TRBJ2-2,CASSSSGLAGPNTGELFF,TGTGCCAGCAGTTCTTCCGGACTAGCGGGACCGAACACCGGGGAGCTGTTTTTT
.,TRBV7-9,.,11,TRBJ2-1,CASSRRELQFF,TGTGCCAGCAGCCGTCGGGAGTTGCAGTTCTTC
TRBD2,TRBV5-6,.,16,TRBJ2-7,CASSSKLAGVSYEQYF,TGTGCCAGCAGCTCCAAACTAGCGGGGGTTTCCTACGAGCAGTACTTC